One sample yielded the 8 T cell receptor beta chains listed below, sequenced in a study of blood T cell repertoires in COVID-19. TCRdb's table, derived via immunoSEQ multiplex PCR, lists solely in-frame clones and lacks some. The table has over 200,000 clones, about nine tenths seen once; the top ten hold 2% to 3%. Sequencing input: peripheral blood. The receptors originated from a man under 40 with COVID-19, enrolled during active disease.

V gene TRBV3-1 (or the pseudogene TRBV3-2) combines with J gene TRBJ2-2, with TRBD1 identical over 12 bases. The CDR3 is made up of 16 amino acids. J was trimmed by 6 bases and V by 4 bases; bases with no gene match: 6. Germline values: CDR1 LGHDT, CDR2 YNNKEL (reference sequence). CDR3 DNA sequence: TGTGCCAGCAGCCCACCGGGACAGGGGGCGTCCGGGGAGCTGTTTTTT. This encodes CASSPPGQGASGELFF.

The V call is TRBV6-5, the J call TRBJ2-2; tentative D call: TRBD1 (6 bases). Per germline, CDR1 MNHEY and CDR2 SVGAGI. The CDR3 extends over 15 amino acids. The V gene lost 6 bases and the J gene lost 4 bases, with 15 bases spanning the gap. In DNA form, the CDR3 reads TGTGCCAGCAGATCCGGACAGAGATCCACCGGGGAGCTGTTTTTT. Translated, it gives CASRSGQRSTGELFF.

This chain links TRBV3-1 (or the pseudogene TRBV3-2) with TRBJ1-1; TRBD1 aligns across 8 bases. Germline CDR1 is LGHDT and CDR2 is YNNKEL (reference sequence). The CDR3 runs 15 residues. V gave up 5 bases and J gave up 4 bases; unmatched junction bases: 9. The CDR3 loop reads CASSKSTGGSTEAFF. Here the CDR3 DNA reads TGTGCCAGCAGCAAATCAACAGGGGGATCCACTGAAGCTTTCTTT.

The chain joins TRBV7-7 to TRBJ2-1, with TRBD2 matching over 10 bases. Germline CDR1 and CDR2: SSHAT and FNYEAQ (reference sequence). V shed 4 bases, J shed 5 bases, and the junction held 11 bases outside the gene matches. The CDR3 totals 17 residues. The CDR3 bases are TGTGCCAGCAGCTCGTCCCTCCTAGCGGGAGTTAACAATGAGCAGTTCTTC. This sequence encodes CASSSSLLAGVNNEQFF.

J is TRBJ2-7 and V is TRBV28; D perhaps matches TRBD2 (5 bases). V lost 2 bases and J 6 bases, leaving 17 bases between the germline ends. This CDR3 is 15 amino acids long. Germline CDR1 MDHEN, CDR2 SYDVKM. CDR3 amino acids: CASSLGGGGGGEQYF. The CDR3 DNA sequence: TGTGCCAGCAGTTTAGGTGGCGGAGGAGGTGGCGAGCAGTACTTC.

The V and J genes are TRBV19 and TRBJ2-4; 8 positions agree with TRBD1. CDR1 and CDR2 (germline): LNHDA, SQIVND (reference sequence). Unmatched junction bases numbered 11, after V lost 10 bases and J lost 6 bases. The CDR3 totals 14 residues. The CDR3 region is CATQGAHDPNIQYF. The CDR3 DNA is TGTGCCACCCAGGGGGCCCACGACCCAAACATTCAGTACTTC.

The chain has TRBV19 and TRBJ1-5; no definite D call. V was cut by 5 bases and J by 4 bases, with 9 bases left in between. This CDR3 region has 13 residues. The germline CDR1 and CDR2 sequences are LNHDA and SQIVND (reference sequence). Written as DNA, the CDR3 is TGTGCCAGTAGTCCCCCTCCTAATCAGCCCCAGCATTTT. This sequence encodes CASSPPPNQPQHF.

V and J are TRBV11-1 and TRBJ1-2, with 8 bases identical to TRBD1. From germline, CDR1 is SGHAT and CDR2 FQDESV (reference sequence). The CDR3 loop spans 14 amino acids. Trimming took 5 bases from V and 3 from J; bases not matched to a gene: 5. The DNA for the CDR3 is TGTGCCAGCAGCCCCGGACAGGGACACTATGGCTACACCTTC. It is translated as CASSPGQGHYGYTF.